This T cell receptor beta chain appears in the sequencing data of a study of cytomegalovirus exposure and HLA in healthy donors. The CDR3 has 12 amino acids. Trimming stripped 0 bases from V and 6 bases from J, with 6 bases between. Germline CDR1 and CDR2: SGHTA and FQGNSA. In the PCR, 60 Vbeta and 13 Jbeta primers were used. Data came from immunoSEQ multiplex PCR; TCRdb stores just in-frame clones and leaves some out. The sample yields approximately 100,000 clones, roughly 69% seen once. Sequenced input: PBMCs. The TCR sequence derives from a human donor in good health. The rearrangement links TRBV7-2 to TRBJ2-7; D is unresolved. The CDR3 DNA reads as TGTGCCAGCAGCTTAGCGGTCGGCGAGCAGTACTTC. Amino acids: CASSLAVGEQYF.